This entry is about one T cell receptor beta chain. The sample holds a few counts of this clonotype. Its specific antigen is unknown. A clone one base away is much larger, so this may be a read error. TCR beta repertoires were profiled from peripheral blood of some 13 young patients with multiple sclerosis to demonstrate the VDJtools post-analysis software. Multiple sclerosis patients were children and adolescents aged 6 to 15 years. This specimen belongs to a study of post-analysis software for immune sequencing data (dated by TCRdb to between 2014 and 2017). Regarding the complete study: The recorded disease courses included relapsing-remitting, secondary progressive and progressive-relapsing multiple sclerosis, and some patients had no subtype annotation. The patient repertoires were set against roughly eleven previously published healthy control repertoires from donors whose ages ranged from roughly 6 to 27 years. A subset of samples was prepared in parallel using single-end sample barcoding, then pooled and co-amplified after Illumina adapter ligation. Overall study results and their limits: Several TRBV segments, including TRBV5-6, TRBV5-1 and TRBV20-1, were significantly more frequent in patients than controls. Strong co-clustering of samples prepared in the same batch was shown by direct clustering with F measure, prompting a batch-effect correction. Significantly lower normalized Chao1 diversity was found in multiple sclerosis patients than in controls, suggesting substantial peripheral T-cell clonal expansion. The control group was slightly older than the multiple sclerosis patient group.

To prepare the library, PCR was applied. The data were produced on an Illumina HiSeq 2500. To reduce PCR and sequencing biases, unique molecular identifiers were built into the TCR beta cDNA libraries. Some 500,000 cDNA molecules were obtained for every 1 to 10 million input T cells, so each molecule roughly corresponded to one T cell. Patient libraries were prepared and sequenced with the same protocol used for the earlier healthy control dataset. Within a given batch, samples were prepared together, multiplexed and sequenced on the same HiSeq lane. On the authors' methods: Raw barcoded reads were processed with MIGEC, and single-read molecular identifier groups were discarded before consensus assembly and CDR3 extraction. VDJtools was used for post-analysis of the clonotype tables, with diversity normalized by down-sampling every dataset to the smallest sample size. Repertoire overlap clustering matched CDR3 amino acid but not nucleotide sequences to correct batch-related cross-sample contamination. The public reads were reanalyzed by TCRdb: fastp trimming at Q25, MiXCR alignment, in-frame beta chains only. Entries that share a CDR3 protein sequence are merged under the most common genes and DNA. The V and J calls and clone size come from TCRdb's table, not from the authors' own analysis. The sample table contains 750,000 to 950,000 distinct CDR3 sequences; only one count was recorded for under 70% of them. Clones ranked in the top ten supply approximately 4.3% of the sample.

CDR1 DFQATT and CDR2 SNEGSKA are derived from the germline V gene (reference sequence). Inclusive of the bounding cysteine and phenylalanine, the CDR3 is 13 residues long. Only the CDR3 region is kept as DNA, spanning 39 bases read in frame from base 1. Recombination connected TRBV20-1 to TRBJ2-4; 7 nucleotides in the junction match TRBD1. The better agreement between TRBJ2-7 and the DNA end casts doubt on the J call. The clonotype comes from a girl aged 10 to 17 with multiple sclerosis. Sequencing input: blood. The CDR3 corresponds to CSAPLVGGNEQYF. Read as DNA, the sequence is TGCAGTGCTCCCCTGGTAGGGGGCAACGAGCAGTACTTC.